A single sample gave rise to the 11 T cell receptor beta chains below, sequenced in a study of low-dose radiotherapy and immunotherapy resistance in tumors. TRAV- and TRBV-specific primers primed first-strand cDNA, covering alpha and beta chains. Amplification, which lasted roughly 22 PCR cycles, used a constant-region primer and V-primer adapter to amplify TCRs. TCRdb ran MiXCR on the reads and lists one entry per CDR3 protein. The repertoire holds around 13,000 distinct CDR3 sequences, with roughly 66% as singletons. Source of these receptors: a human donor with advanced metastatic prostate, ovarian, gallbladder or colorectal cancer (not recorded which). This table probably holds off-target reads from a library built for another chain.

The chain has TRBV5-1 and TRBJ1-1; D unclear. V lost 5 bases, J lost 5 bases, and 13 bases lay in between. Germline values: CDR1 SGHRS, CDR2 YFSETQ. CDR3 length: 13 amino acids. The CDR3 spells CASRREEATEAFF. The CDR3 DNA reads TGCGCCAGCAGGAGGGAAGAGGCTACTGAAGCTTTCTTT. Filled out from reference TRBV5-1 and TRBJ1-1, the complete variable domain reads KAGVTQTPRYLIKTRGQQVTLSCSPISGHRSVSWYQQTPGQGLQFLFEYFSETQRNKGNFPGRFSGRQFSNSRSEMNVSTLELGDSALYLCASRREEATEAFFGQGTRLTVV.

The chain joins TRBV7-3 to TRBJ2-7; TRBD2 matches 9 bases. CDR3 length: 14 amino acids. Germline V gene data show CDR1 as SGHTA and CDR2 as FQGTGA. V shed 6 bases, J shed 2 bases, and the junction held 5 bases outside the gene matches. The CDR3 DNA follows: TGTGCCAGCAGAGGTAGCGGGGGAGCCTACGAGCAGTACTTC. Its translation is CASRGSGGAYEQYF.

This clonotype showed up just a few times. Compared with germline, one end of the junction differs, possibly owing to a read error. The rearrangement uses TRBV7-2 and TRBJ2-1; D is unresolved. The CDR3 runs 15 residues. CDR1 and CDR2 (germline): SGHTA, FQGNSA. The CDR3 here is CASSLALDSYNEQFF. CDR3 nucleotide sequence: TGTGCCAGTAGCTTAGCTCTAGACTCCTACAATGAGCAGTTCTTC.

The gene calls are TRBV12-3 or TRBV12-4 and TRBJ2-3; perhaps TRBD2 as D (6 bases). The CDR3 extends over 15 amino acids. V lost 7 bases, J lost 0 bases, and 14 bases lay in between. CDR3 residues: CASTWGGASTDTQYF. CDR3 in DNA: TGTGCCAGCACCTGGGGCGGGGCTAGCACAGATACGCAGTATTTT.

In DNA, the CDR3 is TGTGCCAGCAGGCAGAATGGGGGGCTCGGGACCCAGTACTTC. The encoded protein is CASRQNGGLGTQYF. V is TRBV27 and J is TRBJ2-5; either TRBD1 or TRBD2 may supply D (6 bases each). V lost 6 bases and J lost 7, with 18 bases in between. This CDR3 region has 14 residues. Looked up from germline, CDR1 is MNHEY and CDR2 is SMNVEV (reference sequence).

The V and J genes are TRBV6-2 or TRBV6-3 and TRBJ1-5, with a possible D match to TRBD1 (6 bases). The V gene's germline CDR1 is MNHEY and CDR2 SVGEGT. The V end lost 0 bases, the J end lost 5 bases, and 11 bases lay between the germline ends. The CDR3 is made up of 15 amino acids. The CDR3 DNA sequence: TGTGCCAGCAGTTACTCGAGTACAGGGTATCAGCCCCAGCATTTT. It yields the protein CASSYSSTGYQPQHF.

There are a few counts of this clonotype. This chain joins TRBV7-2 and TRBJ1-5, with TRBD1 matching 8 bases. The V and J ends lost 2 bases and 3 bases, in that order; junction bases with no gene match: 6. The CDR3 loop spans 16 amino acids. Germline CDR1 reads SGHTA; CDR2 reads FQGNSA. CDR3: CASSLITGGTNQPQHF. As DNA, the CDR3 is TGTGCCAGCAGCTTAATTACAGGGGGAACCAATCAGCCCCAGCATTTT.

By sample fraction, this clonotype is medium-sized (0.01 to 0.1%). The chain has TRBV9 and TRBJ2-7, with no clear D. CDR1 and CDR2 from the germline V gene are SGDLS and YYNGEE. This CDR3 is built from 14 residues. The germline V and J ends were trimmed by 0 bases and 0 bases, with 7 bases remaining between them. In nucleotides, the CDR3 is TGTGCCAGCAGCGTAGGAAGTAGCTCCTACGAGCAGTACTTC. Residues: CASSVGSSSYEQYF. The whole variable domain, remainder taken from reference TRBV9 and TRBJ2-7, is DSGVTQTPKHLITATGQRVTLRCSPRSGDLSVYWYQQSLDQGLQFLIQYYNGEERAKGNILERFSAQQFPDLHSELNLSSLELGDSALYFCASSVGSSSYEQYFGPGTRLTVT.

The V gene is TRBV15, the J gene TRBJ1-4; unclear D gene. CDR1 LNHNV and CDR2 YYDKDF come from the germline V gene (reference sequence). The length of the CDR3 is 14 residues. V was shortened by 3 bases and J by 0 bases, with 5 bases between the two germline ends. The CDR3, as DNA: TGTGCCACCAGCAGGCGTGCAACTAATGAAAAACTGTTTTTT. Protein: CATSRRATNEKLFF.

This clonotype showed up just a few times. This rearrangement joins TRBV18 to TRBJ1-2; possible D gene TRBD1, 6 bases. Between the trimmed V and J ends, which lost 1 base and 6 bases, there was a span of 21 bases. Germline loops: CDR1 KGHSH, CDR2 LQKENI. The CDR3 sequence is 17 residues long. The CDR3 is CASSPLPQGMEVNGYTF. The CDR3 DNA is TGTGCCAGCTCACCACTTCCGCAGGGGATGGAGGTGAATGGCTACACCTTC.

This chain uses TRBV6-1 with TRBJ2-7; 9 bases are a match to TRBD1. CDR3 size: 14 residues. The trim removed 8 bases at V and 3 bases at J, leaving 8 bases unmatched. Germline loops: CDR1 MNHNS, CDR2 SASEGT. The CDR3 region is CASHPGQGVYEQYF. CDR3 nucleotide sequence: TGTGCCAGCCATCCGGGACAGGGAGTCTACGAGCAGTACTTC.